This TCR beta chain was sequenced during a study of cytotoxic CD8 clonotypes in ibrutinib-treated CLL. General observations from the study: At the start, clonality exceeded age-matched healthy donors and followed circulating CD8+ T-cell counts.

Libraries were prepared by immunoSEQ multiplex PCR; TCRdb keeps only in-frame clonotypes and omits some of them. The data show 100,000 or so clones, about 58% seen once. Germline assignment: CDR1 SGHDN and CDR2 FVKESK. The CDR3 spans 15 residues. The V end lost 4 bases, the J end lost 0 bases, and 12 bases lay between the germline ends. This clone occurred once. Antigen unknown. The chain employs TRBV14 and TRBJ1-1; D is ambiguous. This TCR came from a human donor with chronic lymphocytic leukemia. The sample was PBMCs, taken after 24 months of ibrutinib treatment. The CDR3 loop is CASSLRQNMNTEAFF. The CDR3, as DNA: TGTGCCAGCAGCCTGAGACAAAACATGAACACTGAAGCTTTCTTT. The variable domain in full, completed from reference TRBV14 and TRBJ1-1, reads EAGVTQFPSHSVIEKGQTVTLRCDPISGHDNLYWYRRVMGKEIKFLLHFVKESKQDESGMPNNRFLAERTGGTYSTLKVQPAELEDSGVYFCASSLRQNMNTEAFFGQGTRLTVV.